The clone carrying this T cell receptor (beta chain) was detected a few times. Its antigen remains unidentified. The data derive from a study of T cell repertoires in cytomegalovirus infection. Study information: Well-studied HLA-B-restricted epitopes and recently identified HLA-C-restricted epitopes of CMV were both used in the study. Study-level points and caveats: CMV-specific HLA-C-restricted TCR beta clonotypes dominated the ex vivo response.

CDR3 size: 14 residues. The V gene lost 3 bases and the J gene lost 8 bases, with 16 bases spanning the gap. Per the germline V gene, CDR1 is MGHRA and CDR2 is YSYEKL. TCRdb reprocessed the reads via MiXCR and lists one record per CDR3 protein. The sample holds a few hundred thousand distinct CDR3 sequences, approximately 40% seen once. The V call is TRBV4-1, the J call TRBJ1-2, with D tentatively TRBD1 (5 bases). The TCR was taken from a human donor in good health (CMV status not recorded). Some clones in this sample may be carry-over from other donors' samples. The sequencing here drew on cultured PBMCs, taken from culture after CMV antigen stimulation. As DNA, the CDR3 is TGCGCCAGCAGCCAGGGACCTGGGAAGGAGGGCTACACCTTC. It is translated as CASSQGPGKEGYTF.